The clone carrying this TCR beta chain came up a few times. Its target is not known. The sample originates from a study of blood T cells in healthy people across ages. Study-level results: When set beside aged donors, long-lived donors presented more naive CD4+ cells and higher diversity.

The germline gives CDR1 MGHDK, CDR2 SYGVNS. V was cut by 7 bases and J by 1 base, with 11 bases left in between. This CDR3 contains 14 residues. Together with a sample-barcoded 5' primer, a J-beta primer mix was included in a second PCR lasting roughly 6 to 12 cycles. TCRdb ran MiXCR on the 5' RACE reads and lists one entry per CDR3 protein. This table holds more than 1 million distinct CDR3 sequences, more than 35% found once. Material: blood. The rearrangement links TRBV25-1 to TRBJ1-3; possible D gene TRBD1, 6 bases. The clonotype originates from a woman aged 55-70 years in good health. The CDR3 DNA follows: TGTGCCAGCACCCCAGGGGCGTCTGGAAACACCATATATTTT. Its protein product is CASTPGASGNTIYF.